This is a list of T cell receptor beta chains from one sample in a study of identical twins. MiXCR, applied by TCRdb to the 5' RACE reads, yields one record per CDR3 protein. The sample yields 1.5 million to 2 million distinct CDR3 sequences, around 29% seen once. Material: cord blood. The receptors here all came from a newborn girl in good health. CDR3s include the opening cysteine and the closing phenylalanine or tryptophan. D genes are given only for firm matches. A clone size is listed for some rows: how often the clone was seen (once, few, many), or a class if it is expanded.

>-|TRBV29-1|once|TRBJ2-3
TGCAGCGTTCTCGAAATTTTGGATAGGCAGTATTTT
CSVLEILDRQYF
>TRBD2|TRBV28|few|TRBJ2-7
TGTGCCAGCAGTTTTAGAGGAGCGGGAGGGCCCTACGAGCAGTACTTC
CASSFRGAGGPYEQYF
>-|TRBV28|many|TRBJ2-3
TGTGCCAGCAGTCCTACCCTGACAGATACGCAGTATTTT
CASSPTLTDTQYF
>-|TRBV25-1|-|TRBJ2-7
TGTGCCAGCAGTGAGACTCGGGCGGTGAACTACGAGCAGTACTTC
CASSETRAVNYEQYF
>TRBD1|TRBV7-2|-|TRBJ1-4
TGTGCCAGCAGCTTCGACAGGGGACCCAATGAAAAACTGTTTTTT
CASSFDRGPNEKLFF
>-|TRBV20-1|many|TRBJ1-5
TGCAGTGCTAGACAACAGGGCAATCAGCCCCAGCATTTT
CSARQQGNQPQHF
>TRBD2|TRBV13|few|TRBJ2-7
TGTGCCAGCAGCTTAGGCCGGGAGGGTCTCGGGCAGTACTTC
CASSLGREGLGQYF
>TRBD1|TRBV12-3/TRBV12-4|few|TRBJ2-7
TGTGCCAGCACCATACAGGGGGCGATCTACGAGCAGTACTTC
CASTIQGAIYEQYF
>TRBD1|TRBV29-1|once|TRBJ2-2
TGCAGCGTTGAACGCCGAGTCGGGACAGGGGGCACCGGGGAGCTGTTTTTT
CSVERRVGTGGTGELFF
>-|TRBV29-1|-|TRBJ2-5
TGCAGCGTTGGGGGGCTTATTGAGACCCAGTACTTC
CSVGGLIETQYF
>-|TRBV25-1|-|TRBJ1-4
TGTGCCAGCAGCCTCTTGCTAGGAGAAAAACTGTTTTTT
CASSLLLGEKLFF
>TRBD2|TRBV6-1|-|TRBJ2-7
TGTGCCAGCAGCTCCGGACTAGTTTTCAATGAGCAGTACTTC
CASSSGLVFNEQYF
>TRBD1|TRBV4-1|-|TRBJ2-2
TGCGCCAGCAGCCGTAACCGGGACAGGGGTTCCGGGGAGCTGTTTTTT
CASSRNRDRGSGELFF
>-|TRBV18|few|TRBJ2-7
TGTGCCAGCTCACCTATGGCTAGCTACTACGAGCAGTACTTC
CASSPMASYYEQYF
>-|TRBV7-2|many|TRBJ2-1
TGTGCCAGCAGCTTTTCCTCGGACGGGACTCAACCCTACAATGAGCAGTTCTTC
CASSFSSDGTQPYNEQFF
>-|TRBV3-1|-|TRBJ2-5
TGTGCCAGCAGCCAAGTCGAGGGGACAGAGACCCAGTACTTC
CASSQVEGTETQYF
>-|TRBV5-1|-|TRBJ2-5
TGCGCCAGCAGCTTGACTCCAGGAAATTCCTTGGAGACCCAGTACTTC
CASSLTPGNSLETQYF
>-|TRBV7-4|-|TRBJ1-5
TGTGCCAGCAGCTTACGAAAGGCCAGGGCTCAGCCCCAGCATTTT
CASSLRKARAQPQHF